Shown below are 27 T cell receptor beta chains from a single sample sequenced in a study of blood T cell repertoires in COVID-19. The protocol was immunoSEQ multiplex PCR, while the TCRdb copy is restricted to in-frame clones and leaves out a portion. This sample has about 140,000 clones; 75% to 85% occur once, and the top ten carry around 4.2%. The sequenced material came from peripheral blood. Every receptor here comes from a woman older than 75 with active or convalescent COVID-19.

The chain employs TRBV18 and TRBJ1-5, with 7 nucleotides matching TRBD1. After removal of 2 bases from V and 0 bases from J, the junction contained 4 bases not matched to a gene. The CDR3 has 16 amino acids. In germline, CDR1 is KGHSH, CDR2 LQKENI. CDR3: CASSPADRNSNQPQHF. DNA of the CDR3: TGTGCCAGCTCACCAGCGGACAGGAATAGCAATCAGCCCCAGCATTTT.

Written as DNA, the CDR3 is TGTGCCAGCAGTCCGGACAGGCCCTTGGGGAGCAATCAGCCCCAGCATTTT. It is translated as CASSPDRPLGSNQPQHF. The chain links TRBV2 to TRBJ1-5; 7 positions agree with TRBD1. Germline V gives CDR1 SNHLY, CDR2 FYNNEI. The ends lost 5 bases at V and 1 base at J; junction bases unmatched: 11. The length of the CDR3 is 17 residues.

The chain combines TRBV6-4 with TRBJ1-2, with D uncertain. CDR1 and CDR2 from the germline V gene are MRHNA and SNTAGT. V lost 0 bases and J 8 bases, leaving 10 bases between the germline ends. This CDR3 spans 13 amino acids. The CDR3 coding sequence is TGTGCCAGCAGTGACTCGAGGTCTTTCGGCTACACCTTC. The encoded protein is CASSDSRSFGYTF.

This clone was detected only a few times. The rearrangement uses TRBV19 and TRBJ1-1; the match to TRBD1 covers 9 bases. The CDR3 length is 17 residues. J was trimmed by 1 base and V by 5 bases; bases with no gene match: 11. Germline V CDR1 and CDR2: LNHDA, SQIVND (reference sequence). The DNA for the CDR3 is TGTGCCAGTAGTCTTAGGACAGGGGTCGGCCAGAACACTGAAGCTTTCTTT. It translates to CASSLRTGVGQNTEAFF.

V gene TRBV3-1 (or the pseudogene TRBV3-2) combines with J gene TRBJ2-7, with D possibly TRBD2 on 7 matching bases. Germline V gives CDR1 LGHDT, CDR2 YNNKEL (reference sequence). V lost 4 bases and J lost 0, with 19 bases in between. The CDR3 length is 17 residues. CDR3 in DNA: TGTGCCAGCAGCCTTCAACGGGGGGCCTTTAGCTCCTACGAGCAGTACTTC. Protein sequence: CASSLQRGAFSSYEQYF.

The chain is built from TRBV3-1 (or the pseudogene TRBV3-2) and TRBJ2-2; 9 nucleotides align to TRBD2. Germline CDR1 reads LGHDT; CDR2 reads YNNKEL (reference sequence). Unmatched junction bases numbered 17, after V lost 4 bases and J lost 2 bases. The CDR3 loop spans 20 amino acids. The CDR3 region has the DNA TGTGCCAGCAGCCGGCGGGGGACTAGCAGACAAATCCGAAACACCGGGGAGCTGTTTTTT. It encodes CASSRRGTSRQIRNTGELFF.

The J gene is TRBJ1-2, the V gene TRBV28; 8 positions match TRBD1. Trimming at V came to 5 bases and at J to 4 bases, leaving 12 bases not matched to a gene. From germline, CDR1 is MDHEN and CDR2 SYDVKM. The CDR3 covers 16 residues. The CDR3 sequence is CASSPGTGIKSYGYTF. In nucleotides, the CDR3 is TGTGCCAGCAGTCCCGGGACAGGCATCAAGAGCTATGGCTACACCTTC.

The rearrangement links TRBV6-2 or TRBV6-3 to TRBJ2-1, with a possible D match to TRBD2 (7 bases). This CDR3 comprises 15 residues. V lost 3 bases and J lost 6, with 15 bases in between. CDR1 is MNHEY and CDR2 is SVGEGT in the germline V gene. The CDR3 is CASSYGGAFFNEQFF. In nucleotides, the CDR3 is TGTGCCAGCAGTTATGGGGGGGCCTTCTTCAATGAGCAGTTCTTC.

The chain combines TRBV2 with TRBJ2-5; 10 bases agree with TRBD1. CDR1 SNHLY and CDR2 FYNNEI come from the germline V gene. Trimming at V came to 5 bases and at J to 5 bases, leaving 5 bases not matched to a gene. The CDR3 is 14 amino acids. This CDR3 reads CASSKDRGLETQYF. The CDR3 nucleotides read TGTGCCAGCAGTAAGGACAGGGGGTTGGAGACCCAGTACTTC.

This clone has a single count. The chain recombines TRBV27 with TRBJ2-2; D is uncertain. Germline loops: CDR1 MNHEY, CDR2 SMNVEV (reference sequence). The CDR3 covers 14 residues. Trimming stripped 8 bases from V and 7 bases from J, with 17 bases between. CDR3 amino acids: CASAILGVGGELFF. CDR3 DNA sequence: TGTGCCAGCGCCATTCTCGGAGTCGGCGGGGAGCTGTTTTTT.

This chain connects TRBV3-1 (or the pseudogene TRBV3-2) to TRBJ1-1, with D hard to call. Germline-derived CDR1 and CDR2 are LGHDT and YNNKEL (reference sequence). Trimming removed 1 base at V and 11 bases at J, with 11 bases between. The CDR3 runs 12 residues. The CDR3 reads CASSQGGVGAFF. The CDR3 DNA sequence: TGTGCCAGCAGCCAAGGTGGCGTCGGGGCTTTCTTT.

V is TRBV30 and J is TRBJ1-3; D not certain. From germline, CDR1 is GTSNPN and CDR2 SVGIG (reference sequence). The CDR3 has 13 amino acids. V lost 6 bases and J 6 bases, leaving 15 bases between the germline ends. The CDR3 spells CACHRSDLNTIYF. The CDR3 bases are TGTGCCTGTCATCGCAGCGACCTAAACACCATATATTTT.

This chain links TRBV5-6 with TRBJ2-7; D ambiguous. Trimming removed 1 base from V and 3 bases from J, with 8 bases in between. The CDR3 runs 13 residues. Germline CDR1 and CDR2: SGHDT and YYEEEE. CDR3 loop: CASSLFRGYEQYF. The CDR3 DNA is TGTGCCAGCAGCTTGTTTCGAGGCTACGAGCAGTACTTC.

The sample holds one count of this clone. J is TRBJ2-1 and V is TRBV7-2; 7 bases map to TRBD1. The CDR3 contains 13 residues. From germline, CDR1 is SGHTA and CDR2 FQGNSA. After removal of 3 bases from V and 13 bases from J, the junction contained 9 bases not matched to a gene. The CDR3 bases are TGTGCCAGCAGCTTCAAGGGGGCCCGGAGTCAGTTCTTC. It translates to CASSFKGARSQFF.

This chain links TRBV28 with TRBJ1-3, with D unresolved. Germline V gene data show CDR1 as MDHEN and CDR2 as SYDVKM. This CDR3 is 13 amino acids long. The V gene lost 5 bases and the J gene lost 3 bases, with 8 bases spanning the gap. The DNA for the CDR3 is TGTGCCAGCAGTGAAGTTAGTGGAAACACCATATATTTT. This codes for CASSEVSGNTIYF.

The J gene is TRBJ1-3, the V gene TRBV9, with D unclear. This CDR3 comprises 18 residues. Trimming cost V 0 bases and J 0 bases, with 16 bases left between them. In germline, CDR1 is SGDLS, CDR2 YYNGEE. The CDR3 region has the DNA TGTGCCAGCAGCGTAGATGGTGGCAGACTCCCCTCTGGAAACACCATATATTTT. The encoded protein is CASSVDGGRLPSGNTIYF.

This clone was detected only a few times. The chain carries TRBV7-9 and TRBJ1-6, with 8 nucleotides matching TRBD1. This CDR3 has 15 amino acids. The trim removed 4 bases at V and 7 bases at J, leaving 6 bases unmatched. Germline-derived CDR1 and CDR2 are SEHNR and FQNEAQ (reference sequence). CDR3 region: CASSSPGQANSPLHF. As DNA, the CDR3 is TGTGCCAGCAGCTCCCCGGGACAGGCAAATTCACCCCTCCACTTT. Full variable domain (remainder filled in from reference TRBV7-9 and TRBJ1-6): DTGVSQNPRHKITKRGQNVTFRCDPISEHNRLYWYRQTLGQGPEFLTYFQNEAQLEKSRLLSDRFSAERPKGSFSTLEIQRTEQGDSAMYLCASSSPGQANSPLHFGNGTRLTVT.

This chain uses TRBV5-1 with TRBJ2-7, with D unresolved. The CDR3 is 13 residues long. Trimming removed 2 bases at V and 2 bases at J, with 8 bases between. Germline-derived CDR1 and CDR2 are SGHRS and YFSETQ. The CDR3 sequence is CASSFYPTYEQYF. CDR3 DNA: TGCGCCAGCAGCTTTTACCCTACCTACGAGCAGTACTTC. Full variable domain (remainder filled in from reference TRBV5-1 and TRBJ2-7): KAGVTQTPRYLIKTRGQQVTLSCSPISGHRSVSWYQQTPGQGLQFLFEYFSETQRNKGNFPGRFSGRQFSNSRSEMNVSTLELGDSALYLCASSFYPTYEQYFGPGTRLTVT.

The CDR3 DNA is TGTGCCAGCAGCCGTATACAAGAGACCCAGTACTTC. Translating gives CASSRIQETQYF. The rearrangement uses TRBV5-6 and TRBJ2-5; D gene ambiguous. This CDR3 comprises 12 residues. Deletions cut 4 bases from V and 2 bases from J, with 6 bases between. In germline, CDR1 is SGHDT, CDR2 YYEEEE.

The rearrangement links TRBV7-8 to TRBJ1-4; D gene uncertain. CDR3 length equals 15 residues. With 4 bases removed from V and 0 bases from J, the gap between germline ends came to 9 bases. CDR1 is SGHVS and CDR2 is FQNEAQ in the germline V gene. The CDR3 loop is CASSSHSATNEKLFF. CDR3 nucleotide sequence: TGTGCCAGCAGCTCCCATAGTGCAACTAATGAAAAACTGTTTTTT.

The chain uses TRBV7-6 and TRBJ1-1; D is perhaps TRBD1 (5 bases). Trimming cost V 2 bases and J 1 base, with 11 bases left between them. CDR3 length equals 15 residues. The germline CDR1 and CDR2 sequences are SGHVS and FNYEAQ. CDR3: CASSLLSGGNTEAFF. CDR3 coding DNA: TGTGCCAGCAGCTTACTTTCCGGGGGGAACACTGAAGCTTTCTTT.

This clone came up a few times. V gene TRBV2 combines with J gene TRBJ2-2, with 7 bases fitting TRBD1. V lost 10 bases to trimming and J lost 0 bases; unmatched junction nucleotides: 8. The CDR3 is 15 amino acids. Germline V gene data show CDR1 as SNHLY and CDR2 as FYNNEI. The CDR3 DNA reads TGTGCCATCCCATCCGGGACAGCGAACACCGGGGAGCTGTTTTTT. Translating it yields CAIPSGTANTGELFF.

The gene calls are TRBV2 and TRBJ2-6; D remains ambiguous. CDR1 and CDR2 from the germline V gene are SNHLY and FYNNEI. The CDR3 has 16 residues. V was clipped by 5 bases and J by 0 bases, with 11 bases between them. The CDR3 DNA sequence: TGTGCCAGCAGTAACAGACGGAACTCTGGGGCCAACGTCCTGACTTTC. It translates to CASSNRRNSGANVLTF.

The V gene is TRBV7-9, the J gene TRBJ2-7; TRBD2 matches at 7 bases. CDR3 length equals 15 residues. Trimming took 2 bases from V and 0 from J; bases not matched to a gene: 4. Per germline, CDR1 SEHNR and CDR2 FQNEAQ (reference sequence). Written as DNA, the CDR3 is TGTGCCAGCAGCTTACCGGGGGGTGCCTCCTACGAGCAGTACTTC. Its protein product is CASSLPGGASYEQYF. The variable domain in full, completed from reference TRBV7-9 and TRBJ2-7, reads DTGVSQNPRHKITKRGQNVTFRCDPISEHNRLYWYRQTLGQGPEFLTYFQNEAQLEKSRLLSDRFSAERPKGSFSTLEIQRTEQGDSAMYLCASSLPGGASYEQYFGPGTRLTVT.

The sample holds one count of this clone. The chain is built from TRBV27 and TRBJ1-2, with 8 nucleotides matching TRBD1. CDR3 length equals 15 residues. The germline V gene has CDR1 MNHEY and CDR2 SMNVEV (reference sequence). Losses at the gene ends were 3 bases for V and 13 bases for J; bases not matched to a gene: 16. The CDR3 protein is CASSFYTGTGKSGTF. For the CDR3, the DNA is TGTGCCAGCAGTTTCTATACGGGGACAGGCAAAAGCGGCACCTTC.

The CDR3 DNA sequence: TGTGCCAGTACCGAGACAGGGTGGTCCGAGCAGTACTTC. It translates to CASTETGWSEQYF. V is TRBV19 and J is TRBJ2-7, with 7 positions matching TRBD1. The CDR3 covers 13 residues. The V gene end was trimmed by 7 bases and the J gene end by 6 bases; junction bases not matched to a gene: 9. CDR1 is LNHDA, CDR2 SQIVND, per germline (reference sequence).

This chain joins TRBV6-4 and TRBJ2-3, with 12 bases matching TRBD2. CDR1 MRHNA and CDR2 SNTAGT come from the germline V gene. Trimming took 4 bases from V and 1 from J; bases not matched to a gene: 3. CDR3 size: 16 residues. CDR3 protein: CASSASGGAGTDTQYF. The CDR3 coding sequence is TGTGCCAGCAGTGCTAGCGGGGGGGCCGGCACAGATACGCAGTATTTT.